These 19 T cell receptor beta chains share one sample of origin, sequenced in a study of early T cells in non-severe SARS-CoV-2 infection. Using its own MiXCR run on the 5' RACE reads, TCRdb lists one record per CDR3 protein. The sample lists 50,000 to 75,000 distinct CDR3 sequences, approximately 12% occurring once. This specimen was whole blood, taken at baseline. The receptors derive from an adult who was a healthcare worker with PCR-confirmed SARS-CoV-2 infection or an uninfected control (not recorded which). The donor label of this sample is uncertain.

DNA for the CDR3: TGTGCCAGCAGTTGGGGTTCAACCTATAATTCACCCCTCCACTTT. Translating it yields CASSWGSTYNSPLHF. The genes are TRBV12-3 or TRBV12-4 and TRBJ1-6; D is unresolved. The ends were cut back, 4 bases at V and 2 bases at J, with 9 bases in the middle. This CDR3 comprises 15 residues.

There are many counts of this clonotype. The J gene is TRBJ1-1, the V gene TRBV6-6; D gene unclear. The CDR3 consists of 15 residues. Trimming pared 2 bases from V and 8 bases from J, leaving 18 bases between. Germline V gene lookup returns CDR1 MNHNY and CDR2 SVGAGI (reference sequence). The CDR3 spells CASSYPFTLGSEAFF. The CDR3 DNA is TGTGCCAGCAGTTACCCCTTCACTCTGGGATCAGAAGCTTTCTTT.

The gene calls are TRBV12-3 or TRBV12-4 and TRBJ2-5; D gene uncertain. Deletions cut 3 bases from V and 1 base from J, with 9 bases between. The CDR3 totals 14 residues. The CDR3 DNA reads as TGTGCCAGCAGTTTGCCAGGACCCCAAGAGACCCAGTACTTC. As protein: CASSLPGPQETQYF.

On this clonotype itself: An end of the junction does not agree with germline; a read error may underlie this. The J gene is TRBJ2-4, the V gene TRBV20-1; unclear D gene. From germline, CDR1 is DFQATT and CDR2 SNEGSKA (reference sequence). The length of the CDR3 is 13 residues. The CDR3: CSARDGAKNIQYF. CDR3 DNA sequence: TGCAGTGCTCGAGACGGAGCCAAAAACATTCAGTACTTC.

This clonotype has a count of ten or more. The chain employs TRBV12-3 or TRBV12-4 and TRBJ2-3, with D possibly TRBD2 on 6 matching bases. Trimming stripped 5 bases from V and 1 base from J, with 16 bases between. The CDR3 loop spans 16 amino acids. CDR3 DNA: TGTGCCAGCAGTGAAAACCGGGGACTTCGCACAGATACGCAGTATTTT. Amino acids: CASSENRGLRTDTQYF.

This clonotype has a count of ten or more. The chain is built from TRBV12-3 or TRBV12-4 and TRBJ2-3, with 9 bases matching TRBD1. This CDR3 region has 14 residues. Trimming took 6 bases from V and 4 from J; bases not matched to a gene: 5. CDR3 nucleotides: TGTGCCAGCAGGCGTGGGACAGGGCCAGATACGCAGTATTTT. Protein: CASRRGTGPDTQYF.

The V gene is TRBV5-5, the J gene TRBJ2-7, with TRBD2 as a possible D gene (5 bases). Germline V lookup: CDR1 SGHKS, CDR2 YYEKEE (reference sequence). The CDR3 is 13 residues long. Trimming removed 4 bases at V and 7 bases at J, with 15 bases between. CDR3 in amino acids: CASSPDGVYEQYV. In DNA, the CDR3 is TGTGCCAGCAGCCCCGACGGGGTCTATGAGCAGTACGTC.

A few counts support this clonotype. The chain links TRBV5-1 to TRBJ2-2; D not resolved. The CDR3 is made up of 13 amino acids. The germline V and J ends were trimmed by 7 bases and 5 bases, with 12 bases remaining between them. Germline values: CDR1 SGHRS, CDR2 YFSETQ. DNA for the CDR3: TGCGCCAGCGGGGTTTCCTCTACCGGGGAGCTGTTTTTT. Translation gives CASGVSSTGELFF. The variable domain in full, completed from reference TRBV5-1 and TRBJ2-2, reads KAGVTQTPRYLIKTRGQQVTLSCSPISGHRSVSWYQQTPGQGLQFLFEYFSETQRNKGNFPGRFSGRQFSNSRSEMNVSTLELGDSALYLCASGVSSTGELFFGEGSRLTVL.

The genes are TRBV14 and TRBJ2-4; D not certain. V shed 4 bases and J shed 0 bases, with 7 bases lying between them. The CDR3 is made up of 14 amino acids. In germline, CDR1 is SGHDN, CDR2 FVKESK. The CDR3 loop reads CASSPGLAKNIQYF. Here the CDR3 DNA reads TGTGCCAGCAGCCCCGGGCTAGCCAAAAACATTCAGTACTTC.

The CDR3 reads CATSRDLTEETQYF. In DNA form, the CDR3 reads TGTGCCACCAGCAGGGACTTGACAGAGGAGACCCAGTACTTC. The chain joins TRBV15 to TRBJ2-5; D could derive from TRBD1 or TRBD2 (5 bases each). The CDR3 consists of 14 residues. Germline CDR1 is LNHNV and CDR2 is YYDKDF (reference sequence). The ends were cut back, 3 bases at V and 5 bases at J, with 13 bases in the middle.

This clonotype was observed a few times. The chain joins TRBV27 to TRBJ2-5, with 7 nucleotides matching TRBD1. The CDR3 loop spans 14 amino acids. Trimming removed 9 bases from V and 1 base from J; junction bases left unmatched: 8. Germline CDR1 MNHEY, CDR2 SMNVEV (reference sequence). CDR3 sequence: CASGQRGPQETQYF. The CDR3 bases are TGTGCCAGTGGCCAGAGGGGGCCCCAAGAGACCCAGTACTTC.

In this sample, this clonotype turned up many times. The V call is TRBV28, the J call TRBJ2-7, with TRBD1 identical over 7 bases. The germline gives CDR1 MDHEN, CDR2 SYDVKM. J gave up 5 bases and V 3 bases, and 13 bases lay outside the gene matches. The CDR3 is made up of 16 amino acids. Here the CDR3 reads CASSFSYGQASDEQYV. The CDR3 coding sequence is TGTGCCAGCAGTTTTTCTTACGGACAGGCGTCCGACGAGCAGTACGTC.

This clonotype occurred many times. This chain connects TRBV30 to TRBJ1-3, with D unclear. Trimming removed 0 bases from V and 0 bases from J, with 12 bases in between. This CDR3 spans 16 amino acids. Looked up from germline, CDR1 is GTSNPN and CDR2 is SVGIG (reference sequence). The CDR3 loop is CAWSVLGRSSGNTIYF. DNA for the CDR3: TGTGCCTGGAGTGTATTAGGTCGTAGCTCTGGAAACACCATATATTTT.

Notes on this clonotype: An end of the junction differs from the germline gene, which may be a read error. This chain uses TRBV10-1 with TRBJ1-6; perhaps TRBD1 as D (5 bases). The CDR3 totals 14 residues. The germline gives CDR1 WNHNN, CDR2 SYGVQD (reference sequence). The DNA of the CDR3 is TGCACCAGGATAGGGGCACCCTATAATTCACCCCTCCACTTT. This codes for CTRIGAPYNSPLHF.

The sample holds many counts of this clonotype. CDR3 sequence (DNA): TGTGCCAGCAGCCTTACAGGGGACGAGCAGTACGTC. This encodes CASSLTGDEQYV. The rearrangement uses TRBV7-9 and TRBJ2-7, with 7 bases fitting TRBD1. The germline V gene has CDR1 SEHNR and CDR2 FQNEAQ (reference sequence). The trim removed 5 bases at V and 5 bases at J, leaving 3 bases unmatched. The CDR3 spans 12 residues.

This clonotype was seen ten or more times. The chain carries TRBV11-2 and TRBJ2-2; a possible D gene is TRBD1 (6 bases). This CDR3 comprises 14 residues. CDR1 is SGHAT, CDR2 FQNNGV, per germline. Deletions cut 6 bases from V and 4 bases from J, with 12 bases between. The CDR3 protein is CASRPTRGTGELFF. CDR3 coding DNA: TGTGCCAGCAGACCCACCAGGGGCACCGGGGAGCTGTTTTTT. Looking up the rest from reference TRBV11-2 and TRBJ2-2 gives the full variable domain: EAGVAQSPRYKIIEKRQSVAFWCNPISGHATLYWYQQILGQGPKLLIQFQNNGVVDDSQLPKDRFSAERLKGVDSTLKIQPAKLEDSAVYLCASRPTRGTGELFFGEGSRLTVL.

The rearrangement joins TRBV6-5 to TRBJ2-6; D remains unclear. The CDR3 has 15 amino acids. Germline lookup yields CDR1 MNHEY and CDR2 SVGAGI. The V and J ends lost 3 bases and 4 bases respectively, with 10 bases between them. As DNA, the CDR3 is TGTGCCAGCAGTTATATTAGGTCCGGGGCCAACGTCCTGACTTTC. It translates to CASSYIRSGANVLTF.

This clonotype has more than one count but fewer than ten. V and J are TRBV18 and TRBJ1-1, with 10 bases identical to TRBD1. V dropped 5 bases and J dropped 3; count of bases not matched to a gene: 6. This CDR3 comprises 15 residues. Looked up from germline, CDR1 is KGHSH and CDR2 is LQKENI. The CDR3 bases are TGTGCCAGCTCATCGGGGACAGGGGTAGACACTGAAGCTTTCTTT. Protein: CASSSGTGVDTEAFF. The whole variable domain, remainder taken from reference TRBV18 and TRBJ1-1, is NAGVMQNPRHLVRRRGQEARLRCSPMKGHSHVYWYRQLPEEGLKFMVYLQKENIIDESGMPKERFSAEFPKEGPSILRIQQVVRGDSAAYFCASSSGTGVDTEAFFGQGTRLTVV.

This clonotype occurred a few times. This chain uses TRBV3-1 with TRBJ2-3; no reliable D call. The CDR3 is made up of 11 amino acids. V was shortened by 4 bases and J by 5 bases, with 4 bases between the two germline ends. Germline-derived CDR1 and CDR2 are LGHDT and YNNKEL (reference sequence). The CDR3 spells CASSLKDTQYF. In DNA form, the CDR3 reads TGTGCCAGCAGCCTAAAAGATACGCAGTATTTT.